These 30 T cell receptor beta chains came from one sample sequenced in a study of OX40 agonist ivuxolimab in advanced cancers. Some clones are missing from TCRdb's copy, which holds only in-frame ones; the method was immunoSEQ multiplex PCR. Of 70,000 or so clones in the sample, about 90% were seen once. The specimen was CD4+ or CD8+ T cells sorted from blood, collected in a trial of the OX40 agonist ivuxolimab. Source of these receptors: an adult with an advanced solid tumor such as melanoma, head and neck, liver or kidney cancer.

The chain combines TRBV4-1 with TRBJ1-2; D possibly corresponds to TRBD1 (6 bases). The CDR3 covers 16 residues. The germline V gene has CDR1 MGHRA and CDR2 YSYEKL. V was pared by 3 bases and J by 3 bases, with 17 bases between. The CDR3 sequence: CASSHGGGHADYGYTF. CDR3 bases: TGCGCCAGCAGCCATGGGGGCGGGCACGCGGACTATGGCTACACCTTC.

V is TRBV6-5 and J is TRBJ1-1; no definite D call. Trimming took 2 bases from V and 4 from J, leaving 8 bases between them. This CDR3 contains 13 residues. Per the germline V gene, CDR1 is MNHEY and CDR2 is SVGAGI. The CDR3 is CASSYPGRTEAFF. Written as DNA, the CDR3 is TGTGCCAGCAGTTACCCCGGCCGCACTGAAGCTTTCTTT.

The chain employs TRBV5-6 and TRBJ1-2; D possibly corresponds to TRBD1 (5 bases). CDR3 size: 13 residues. Looked up from germline, CDR1 is SGHDT and CDR2 is YYEEEE. V dropped 4 bases and J dropped 14 bases, with 21 bases sitting between them. The DNA of the CDR3 is TGTGCCAGCAGCCGGGACCAGGTGCGGGTAGTTACCTTC. The encoded protein is CASSRDQVRVVTF.

This chain connects TRBV4-1 to TRBJ2-5, with a possible D match to TRBD1 (6 bases). The CDR3 is 14 amino acids. CDR1 MGHRA and CDR2 YSYEKL come from the germline V gene. The V and J ends lost 3 bases and 4 bases respectively, with 12 bases between them. Written as DNA, the CDR3 is TGCGCCAGCAGCCAGTTACAGGGATCAGAGACCCAGTACTTC. Translating gives CASSQLQGSETQYF.

The chain joins TRBV19 to TRBJ1-5; D is possibly TRBD1 (5 bases). The CDR3 consists of 15 residues. The germline CDR1 and CDR2 sequences are LNHDA and SQIVND (reference sequence). Trimming cost V 8 bases and J 1 base, with 15 bases left between them. The CDR3 region is CASGGNRISNQPQHF. The CDR3 region has the DNA TGTGCCAGTGGAGGTAACAGGATCAGCAATCAGCCCCAGCATTTT.

The CDR3 region has the DNA TGTGCCAGCAGCTTGGGTCAGGGGGTGTATGGCTACACCTTC. It encodes CASSLGQGVYGYTF. The V gene is TRBV5-4, the J gene TRBJ1-2; 7 bases agree with TRBD1. The germline V gene encodes CDR1 SGHNT and CDR2 YYREEE (reference sequence). The CDR3 runs 14 residues. The J segment lost 5 bases and the V segment lost 0 bases, leaving 4 bases of the junction unmatched.

The rearrangement joins TRBV30 to TRBJ1-4; D is uncertain. In germline, CDR1 is GTSNPN, CDR2 SVGIG (reference sequence). V lost 2 bases and J lost 5, with 3 bases in between. CDR3 length: 11 amino acids. The CDR3 region is CAWSNNEKLFF. The DNA for the CDR3 is TGTGCCTGGAGTAACAATGAAAAACTGTTTTTT.

V gene TRBV28 combines with J gene TRBJ2-1; D call uncertain. Germline CDR1 MDHEN, CDR2 SYDVKM. The CDR3 covers 15 residues. Trimming took 5 bases from V and 5 from J, leaving 16 bases between them. The CDR3 reads CASSPTLGRNNEQFF. The CDR3 coding sequence is TGTGCCAGCAGTCCCACGCTAGGAAGGAACAATGAGCAGTTCTTC.

This clone was observed a few times. The chain employs TRBV7-6 and TRBJ1-1; 8 nucleotides line up with TRBD1. The germline V gene has CDR1 SGHVS and CDR2 FNYEAQ. Losses at the gene ends were 1 base for V and 5 bases for J; bases not matched to a gene: 6. This CDR3 spans 15 amino acids. The CDR3 loop is CASSLVQGADTEAFF. The CDR3 region has the DNA TGTGCCAGCAGCTTAGTTCAGGGGGCAGATACTGAAGCTTTCTTT.

This chain uses TRBV9 with TRBJ2-3; D gene unclear. The V end was cut by 5 bases, the J end by 0 bases, with 10 bases between. The CDR3 has 14 amino acids. The germline V gene has CDR1 SGDLS and CDR2 YYNGEE. CDR3 amino acids: CASRDAGSTDTQYF. The CDR3 nucleotides read TGTGCCAGCAGGGATGCCGGGAGCACAGATACGCAGTATTTT.

V gene TRBV5-4 combines with J gene TRBJ2-3; D gene ambiguous. The CDR3 has 16 residues. The germline V gene has CDR1 SGHNT and CDR2 YYREEE (reference sequence). The ends were cut back, 6 bases at V and 2 bases at J, with 19 bases in the middle. In nucleotides, the CDR3 is TGTGCCAGCAACCCTGCCATAAGTGCGGTCACAGATACGCAGTATTTT. Translating gives CASNPAISAVTDTQYF.

The rearrangement joins TRBV7-8 to TRBJ2-3; TRBD1 matches 7 bases. V lost 5 bases to trimming and J lost 1 base; unmatched junction nucleotides: 9. This CDR3 comprises 16 residues. Germline V CDR1 and CDR2: SGHVS, FQNEAQ. The CDR3: CASSHRRTGRTDTQYF. CDR3 nucleotides: TGTGCCAGCAGCCACAGGAGGACAGGCCGCACAGATACGCAGTATTTT.

The J gene is TRBJ1-5, the V gene TRBV10-1; D remains unclear. Trimming pared 3 bases from V and 4 bases from J, leaving 10 bases between. The CDR3 is 14 residues long. CDR1 and CDR2 (germline): WNHNN, SYGVQD (reference sequence). Here the CDR3 reads CASSDGKSNQPQHF. The CDR3 DNA sequence: TGCGCCAGCAGTGATGGCAAAAGTAATCAGCCCCAGCATTTT.

Notes on this clone: The junction and the germline gene differ at one end; a read error may be behind it. The V and J genes are TRBV30 and TRBJ1-3, with TRBD1 identical over 9 bases. The CDR3 extends over 14 amino acids. Per germline, CDR1 GTSNPN and CDR2 SVGIG (reference sequence). The DNA of the CDR3 is TGTGCCTGGACAGTGTACGACAGGGGGAACACCATATACTTT. Protein sequence: CAWTVYDRGNTIYF.

The chain recombines TRBV28 with TRBJ1-2, with 8 nucleotides matching TRBD1. CDR1 is MDHEN, CDR2 SYDVKM, per germline. The CDR3 contains 17 residues. The V and J ends lost 5 bases and 4 bases, in that order; junction bases with no gene match: 15. The chain's CDR3 is CASSITGTGYLTYGYTF. The CDR3 coding sequence is TGTGCCAGCAGTATTACCGGGACAGGTTATTTAACCTATGGCTACACCTTC.

CDR3 loop: CASSLAGGRNEQYF. CDR3 DNA: TGTGCCAGCAGCTTAGCGGGGGGGAGGAACGAGCAGTACTTC. The V call is TRBV7-2, the J call TRBJ2-7; 7 nucleotides align to TRBD2. The V gene end was trimmed by 0 bases and the J gene end by 5 bases; junction bases not matched to a gene: 4. The CDR3 length is 14 residues. Germline V gene lookup returns CDR1 SGHTA and CDR2 FQGNSA.

This clone occurred a few times. This chain uses TRBV18 with TRBJ2-7; TRBD1 agrees at 9 bases. From germline, CDR1 is KGHSH and CDR2 LQKENI. The J segment lost 3 bases and the V segment lost 4 bases, leaving 10 bases of the junction unmatched. This CDR3 contains 16 residues. The CDR3 bases are TGTGCCAGCTCACTCCGGACAGGGGAGTGGGTCTACGAGCAGTACTTC. Its translation is CASSLRTGEWVYEQYF.

The gene calls are TRBV5-1 and TRBJ2-2, with 7 nucleotides matching TRBD1. CDR1 is SGHRS, CDR2 YFSETQ, per germline. The CDR3 is 14 residues long. With V trimmed by 3 bases and J by 7 bases, 6 bases remained unmatched. The CDR3 is CASSSQTGIGELFF. CDR3 sequence (DNA): TGCGCCAGCAGCTCACAGACAGGGATCGGGGAGCTGTTTTTT.

This clone was seen only a few times. V usage is TRBV13 and J usage is TRBJ2-3; either TRBD1 or TRBD2 may supply D (5 bases each). Trimming pared 5 bases from V and 5 bases from J, leaving 14 bases between. The CDR3 loop spans 14 amino acids. CDR1 is PRHDT, CDR2 FYEKMQ, per germline (reference sequence). The CDR3 here is CASSLGTRGDTQYF. In nucleotides, the CDR3 is TGTGCCAGCAGCCTCGGGACGCGCGGAGATACGCAGTATTTT.

J is TRBJ2-7 and V is TRBV28; TRBD1 matches 9 bases. The CDR3 runs 14 residues. Losses at the gene ends were 7 bases for V and 7 bases for J; bases not matched to a gene: 11. Per the germline V gene, CDR1 is MDHEN and CDR2 is SYDVKM. CDR3 region: CASTRGGTGREQYF. Written as DNA, the CDR3 is TGTGCCAGCACCCGAGGGGGGACAGGGAGAGAGCAGTACTTC.

J is TRBJ1-1 and V is TRBV4-3, with a weak D call TRBD1 (5 bases). The CDR3 runs to 15 residues. Between the trimmed V and J ends, which lost 0 bases and 4 bases, there was a span of 12 bases. CDR1 and CDR2 (germline): LGHNA, YSLEER. The chain's CDR3 is CASSQDAGRGTEAFF. The CDR3 nucleotides read TGCGCCAGCAGCCAAGATGCGGGACGTGGCACTGAAGCTTTCTTT.

Comments on this clone: Other DNA sequences in this specimen translate into the identical CDR3. J is TRBJ2-7 and V is TRBV7-2, with 8 positions matching TRBD1. This CDR3 has 14 residues. Germline trimming cut 4 bases from V and 2 bases from J; bases unmatched to any gene: 4. Germline V gives CDR1 SGHTA, CDR2 FQGNSA. The CDR3 region is CASSSQQGAYEQYF. CDR3 DNA: TGTGCCAGCAGCTCGCAACAGGGGGCCTACGAGCAGTACTTC.

The chain has TRBV7-6 and TRBJ2-3; D may be TRBD1 or TRBD2 (5 bases each). The CDR3 extends over 15 amino acids. V shed 1 base and J shed 4 bases, with 12 bases lying between them. Germline V gives CDR1 SGHVS, CDR2 FNYEAQ. The CDR3 DNA reads as TGTGCCAGCAGCTTAGTGGCAGGGAGACCAGATACGCAGTATTTT. Its translation is CASSLVAGRPDTQYF.

V gene TRBV18 combines with J gene TRBJ2-1; 7 nucleotides line up with TRBD2. The germline V gene encodes CDR1 KGHSH and CDR2 LQKENI. The trim removed 2 bases at V and 0 bases at J, leaving 4 bases unmatched. CDR3 size: 16 residues. CDR3 coding DNA: TGTGCCAGCTCACCAACGGGCGGGGGCTCCTACAATGAGCAGTTCTTC. As protein: CASSPTGGGSYNEQFF.

V is TRBV11-2 and J is TRBJ1-4; D not resolved. Germline V gene lookup returns CDR1 SGHAT and CDR2 FQNNGV. Trimming removed 2 bases at V and 0 bases at J, with 4 bases between. This CDR3 is 14 amino acids long. DNA for the CDR3: TGTGCCAGCAGCTTAAGGACAACTAATGAAAAACTGTTTTTT. Its translation is CASSLRTTNEKLFF.

The chain links TRBV6-6 to TRBJ1-2; the D is unclear. The germline V and J ends were trimmed by 6 bases and 8 bases, with 13 bases remaining between them. This CDR3 contains 12 residues. Germline V lookup: CDR1 MNHNY, CDR2 SVGAGI (reference sequence). CDR3 protein: CASRFQAYGYTF. CDR3 in DNA: TGTGCCAGCAGGTTCCAGGCTTACGGCTACACCTTC.

The J gene is TRBJ2-3, the V gene TRBV4-1; D assignment may be TRBD1 or TRBD2 (6 bases each). The germline V gene has CDR1 MGHRA and CDR2 YSYEKL. The CDR3 totals 19 residues. V was cut by 4 bases and J by 2 bases, with 25 bases left in between. CDR3 sequence (DNA): TGCGCCAGCAGCCCCAAGATTATTAGGGGGGCAGTCCCCACAGATACGCAGTATTTT. Translation gives CASSPKIIRGAVPTDTQYF.

This chain joins TRBV9 and TRBJ1-1, with D tentatively TRBD1 (6 bases). CDR1 and CDR2 (germline): SGDLS, YYNGEE. V lost 2 bases, J lost 1 base, and 9 bases lay in between. The CDR3 is 14 residues long. CDR3 sequence (DNA): TGTGCCAGCAGCGTGGGCAGGGGGAACACTGAAGCTTTCTTT. As protein: CASSVGRGNTEAFF.

The chain employs TRBV30 and TRBJ2-2; 8 nucleotides align to TRBD2. Germline CDR1 is GTSNPN and CDR2 is SVGIG (reference sequence). V shed 3 bases, J shed 4 bases, and the junction held 4 bases outside the gene matches. The CDR3 is made up of 14 amino acids. The CDR3 DNA reads TGTGCCTGGAGAGCGGGGGTAGGCACCGGGGAGCTGTTTTTT. Encoded protein: CAWRAGVGTGELFF.

The chain is built from TRBV28 and TRBJ2-3, with 10 nucleotides matching TRBD2. Per the germline V gene, CDR1 is MDHEN and CDR2 is SYDVKM. There are 16 residues in the CDR3. The ends lost 8 bases at V and 3 bases at J; junction bases unmatched: 11. The CDR3 loop reads CASPPTSGTVTDTQYF. The CDR3 nucleotides read TGTGCCAGCCCTCCTACTAGCGGGACTGTTACAGATACGCAGTATTTT.